This TCR beta chain was identified during a study of cytomegalovirus exposure and HLA in healthy donors. Findings of the study overall: In vitro data verified a few CMV-associated chains as specific for CMV antigens.

PCR employed 60 Vbeta and 13 Jbeta primers. Original processing notes: In a later analysis, some 11 million of approximately 80 million unique beta chains occurred in at least two donors. TCRdb's table, derived via immunoSEQ multiplex PCR, lists solely in-frame clones and lacks some. That table gives V, J and clone size, and the DNA gave D and trimming. The table has approximately 190,000 clones, 75% to 90% seen once. This CDR3 has 14 residues. V shed 8 bases, J shed 1 base, and the junction held 2 bases outside the gene matches. Germline V lookup: CDR1 SGHTA, CDR2 FQGNSA. Notes on this clone: The antigen is not known.

Sample: PBMCs. The genes are TRBV7-2 and TRBJ2-7; the match to TRBD2 covers 13 bases. The TCR was taken from a man aged 35 to 55 in good health and CMV-seropositive. The CDR3 coding sequence is TGTGCCAGCCGGGGACTAGCGGGGTCCTACGAGCAGTACTTC. Translated, it gives CASRGLAGSYEQYF.